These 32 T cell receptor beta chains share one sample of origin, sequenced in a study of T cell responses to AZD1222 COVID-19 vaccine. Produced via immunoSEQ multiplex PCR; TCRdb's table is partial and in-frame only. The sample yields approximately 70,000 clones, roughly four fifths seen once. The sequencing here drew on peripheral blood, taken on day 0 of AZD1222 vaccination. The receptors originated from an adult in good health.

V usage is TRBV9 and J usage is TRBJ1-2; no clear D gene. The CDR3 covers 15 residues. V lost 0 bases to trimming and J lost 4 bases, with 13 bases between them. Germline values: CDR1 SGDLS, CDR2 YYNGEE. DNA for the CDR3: TGTGCCAGCAGCGTAGAGGCAGACTTCCCCTATGGCTACACCTTC. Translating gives CASSVEADFPYGYTF.

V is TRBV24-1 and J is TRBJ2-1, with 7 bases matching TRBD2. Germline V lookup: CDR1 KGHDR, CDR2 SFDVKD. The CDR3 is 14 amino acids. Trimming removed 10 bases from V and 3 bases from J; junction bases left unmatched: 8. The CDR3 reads CATQDPGGYNEQFF. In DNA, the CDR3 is TGTGCCACTCAAGATCCGGGAGGCTACAATGAGCAGTTCTTC.

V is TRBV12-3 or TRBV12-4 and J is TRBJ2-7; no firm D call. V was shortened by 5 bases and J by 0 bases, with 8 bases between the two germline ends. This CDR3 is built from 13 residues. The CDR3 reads CASSKGLSYEQYF. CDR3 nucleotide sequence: TGTGCCAGCAGTAAAGGCCTCTCCTACGAGCAGTACTTC.

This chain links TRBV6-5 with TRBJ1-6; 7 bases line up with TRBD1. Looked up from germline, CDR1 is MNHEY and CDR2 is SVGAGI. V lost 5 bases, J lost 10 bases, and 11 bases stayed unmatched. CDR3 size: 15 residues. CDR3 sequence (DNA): TGTGCCAGCAGTCCGGGGGGCAGGGGGACATCACCCCTCCACTTT. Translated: CASSPGGRGTSPLHF.

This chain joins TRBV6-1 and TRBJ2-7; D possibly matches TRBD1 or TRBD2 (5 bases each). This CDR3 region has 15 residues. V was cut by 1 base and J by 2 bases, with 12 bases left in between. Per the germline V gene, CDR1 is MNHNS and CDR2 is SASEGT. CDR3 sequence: CASSEGVGTPYEQYF. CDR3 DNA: TGTGCCAGCAGTGAAGGTGTAGGGACCCCCTACGAGCAGTACTTC.

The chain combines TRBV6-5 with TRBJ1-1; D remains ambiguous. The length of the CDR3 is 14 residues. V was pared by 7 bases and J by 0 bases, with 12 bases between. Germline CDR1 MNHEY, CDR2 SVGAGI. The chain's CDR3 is CASNQARVNTEAFF. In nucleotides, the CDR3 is TGTGCCAGCAACCAGGCGCGAGTGAACACTGAAGCTTTCTTT.

The CDR3 sequence is CASSPQDRGLNTEAFF. In DNA form, the CDR3 reads TGCGCCAGCAGCCCACAGGACCGGGGACTGAACACTGAAGCTTTCTTT. The chain joins TRBV4-1 to TRBJ1-1; the D gene is possibly TRBD1 (5 bases). Germline loops: CDR1 MGHRA, CDR2 YSYEKL. This CDR3 has 16 residues. Trimming removed 4 bases from V and 0 bases from J, with 15 bases in between.

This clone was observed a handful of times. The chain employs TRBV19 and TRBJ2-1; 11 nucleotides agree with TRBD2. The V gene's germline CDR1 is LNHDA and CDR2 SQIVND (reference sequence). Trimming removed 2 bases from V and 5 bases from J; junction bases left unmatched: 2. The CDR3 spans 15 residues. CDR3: CASSILAGGNNEQFF. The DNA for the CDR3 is TGTGCCAGTAGTATACTAGCGGGGGGAAACAATGAGCAGTTCTTC. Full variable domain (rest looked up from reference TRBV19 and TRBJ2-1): DGGITQSPKYLFRKEGQNVTLSCEQNLNHDAMYWYRQDPGQGLRLIYYSQIVNDFQKGDIAEGYSVSREKKESFPLTVTSAQKNPTAFYLCASSILAGGNNEQFFGPGTRLTVL.

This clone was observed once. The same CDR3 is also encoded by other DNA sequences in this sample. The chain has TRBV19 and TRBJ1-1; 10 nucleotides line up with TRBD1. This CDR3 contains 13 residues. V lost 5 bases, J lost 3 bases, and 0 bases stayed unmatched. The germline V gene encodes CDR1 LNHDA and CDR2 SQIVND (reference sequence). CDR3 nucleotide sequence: TGTGCCAGTAGTGGGACAGGGGACACTGAAGCTTTCTTT. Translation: CASSGTGDTEAFF.

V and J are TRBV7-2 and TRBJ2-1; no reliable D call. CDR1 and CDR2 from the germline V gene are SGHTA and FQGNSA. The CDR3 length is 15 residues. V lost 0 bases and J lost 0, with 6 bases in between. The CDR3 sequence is CASSLALYSYNEQFF. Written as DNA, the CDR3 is TGTGCCAGCAGCTTAGCGCTTTACTCCTACAATGAGCAGTTCTTC.

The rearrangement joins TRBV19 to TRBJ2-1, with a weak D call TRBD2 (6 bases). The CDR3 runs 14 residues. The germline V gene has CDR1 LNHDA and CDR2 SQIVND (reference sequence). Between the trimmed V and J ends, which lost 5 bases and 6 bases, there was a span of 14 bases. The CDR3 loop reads CASSRVGRINEQFF. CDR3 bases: TGTGCCAGTAGTCGGGTAGGGAGGATCAATGAGCAGTTCTTC.

The CDR3, as DNA: TGTGCCAGCAGGGGGACTAGCGGTTCGAGCTCCTACAATGAGCAGTTCTTC. This encodes CASRGTSGSSSYNEQFF. The chain carries TRBV7-9 and TRBJ2-1; TRBD2 agrees at 11 bases. CDR3 length: 17 residues. Germline CDR1 SEHNR, CDR2 FQNEAQ (reference sequence). The trim removed 6 bases at V and 0 bases at J, leaving 7 bases unmatched.

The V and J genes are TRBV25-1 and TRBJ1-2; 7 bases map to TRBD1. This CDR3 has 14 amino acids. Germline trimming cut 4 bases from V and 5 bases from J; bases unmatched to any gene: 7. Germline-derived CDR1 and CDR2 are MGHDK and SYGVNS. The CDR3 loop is CASSVTGTVYGYTF. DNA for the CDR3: TGTGCCAGCAGTGTAACCGGGACAGTGTATGGCTACACCTTC.

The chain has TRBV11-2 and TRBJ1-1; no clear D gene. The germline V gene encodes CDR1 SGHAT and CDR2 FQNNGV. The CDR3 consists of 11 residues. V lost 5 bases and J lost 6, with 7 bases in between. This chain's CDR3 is CASSHGAEAFF. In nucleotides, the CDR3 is TGTGCCAGCAGCCATGGTGCTGAAGCTTTCTTT. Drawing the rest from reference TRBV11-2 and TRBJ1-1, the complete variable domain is EAGVAQSPRYKIIEKRQSVAFWCNPISGHATLYWYQQILGQGPKLLIQFQNNGVVDDSQLPKDRFSAERLKGVDSTLKIQPAKLEDSAVYLCASSHGAEAFFGQGTRLTVV.

The CDR3 protein is CASSTGAFNQPQHF. In DNA, the CDR3 is TGTGCCAGCAGCACCGGGGCCTTCAATCAGCCCCAGCATTTT. The V call is TRBV7-8, the J call TRBJ1-5; weak D call: TRBD1 (5 bases). V gave up 5 bases and J gave up 3 bases, with 11 bases separating them. Germline V gene sequence: CDR1 SGHVS, CDR2 FQNEAQ. This CDR3 spans 14 amino acids.

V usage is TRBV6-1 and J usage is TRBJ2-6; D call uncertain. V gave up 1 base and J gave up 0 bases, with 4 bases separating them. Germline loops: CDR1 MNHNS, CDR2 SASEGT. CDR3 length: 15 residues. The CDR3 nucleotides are TGTGCCAGCAGTGAAGAGTACTCTGGGGCCAACGTCCTGACTTTC. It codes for CASSEEYSGANVLTF.

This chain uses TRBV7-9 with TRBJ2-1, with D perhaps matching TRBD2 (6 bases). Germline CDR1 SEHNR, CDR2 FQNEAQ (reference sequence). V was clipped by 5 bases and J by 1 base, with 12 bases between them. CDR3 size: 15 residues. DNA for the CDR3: TGTGCCAGCAGCCCCAGGCGGGAATCCTACAATGAGCAGTTCTTC. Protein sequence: CASSPRRESYNEQFF.

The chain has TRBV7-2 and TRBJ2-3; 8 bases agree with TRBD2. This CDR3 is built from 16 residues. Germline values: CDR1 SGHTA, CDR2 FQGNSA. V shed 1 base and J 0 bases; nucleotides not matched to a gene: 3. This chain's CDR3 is CASSLVGGGSTDTQYF. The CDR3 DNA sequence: TGTGCCAGCAGCTTAGTGGGCGGGGGGAGCACAGATACGCAGTATTTT. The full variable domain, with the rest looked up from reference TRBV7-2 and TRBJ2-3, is GAGVSQSPSNKVTEKGKDVELRCDPISGHTALYWYRQSLGQGLEFLIYFQGNSAPDKSGLPSDRFSAERTGGSVSTLTIQRTQQEDSAVYLCASSLVGGGSTDTQYFGPGTRLTVL.

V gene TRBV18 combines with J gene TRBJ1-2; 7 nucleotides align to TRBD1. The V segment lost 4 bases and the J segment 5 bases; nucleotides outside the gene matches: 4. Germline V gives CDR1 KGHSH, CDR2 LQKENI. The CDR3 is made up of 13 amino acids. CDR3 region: CASSRDSLYGYTF. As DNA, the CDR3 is TGTGCCAGCTCACGGGACAGTCTTTATGGCTACACCTTC.

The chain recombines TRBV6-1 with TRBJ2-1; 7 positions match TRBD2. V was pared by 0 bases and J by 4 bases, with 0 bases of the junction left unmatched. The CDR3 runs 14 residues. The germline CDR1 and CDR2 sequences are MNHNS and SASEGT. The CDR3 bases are TGTGCCAGCAGTGAAGCGGGGGGGTACAATGAGCAGTTCTTC. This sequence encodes CASSEAGGYNEQFF.

For the CDR3, the DNA is TGCGCCAGCAGCCAAGAGGGGACAGGGCCCACTGAAGCTTTCTTT. As protein: CASSQEGTGPTEAFF. This chain joins TRBV4-1 and TRBJ1-1; 9 bases fit TRBD1. CDR1 and CDR2 (germline): MGHRA, YSYEKL. The trim removed 0 bases at V and 4 bases at J, leaving 3 bases unmatched. The CDR3 has 15 amino acids.

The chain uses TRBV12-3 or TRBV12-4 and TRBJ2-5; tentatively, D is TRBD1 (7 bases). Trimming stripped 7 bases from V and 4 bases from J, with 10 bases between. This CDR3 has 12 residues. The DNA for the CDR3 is TGTGCCAGCAACCAGGGGGGAGAGACCCAGTACTTC. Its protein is CASNQGGETQYF.

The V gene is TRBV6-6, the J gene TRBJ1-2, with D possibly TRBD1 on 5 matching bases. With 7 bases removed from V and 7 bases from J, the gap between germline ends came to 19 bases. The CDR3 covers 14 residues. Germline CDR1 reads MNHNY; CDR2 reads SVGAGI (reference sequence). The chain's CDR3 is CASMSSAGTGGYTF. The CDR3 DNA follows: TGTGCCAGCATGTCCTCAGCCGGGACGGGTGGCTACACCTTC.

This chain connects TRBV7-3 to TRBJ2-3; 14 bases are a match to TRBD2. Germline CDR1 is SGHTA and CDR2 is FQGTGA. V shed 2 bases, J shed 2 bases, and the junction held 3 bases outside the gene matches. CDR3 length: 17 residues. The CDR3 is CASSLETSGGDTDTQYF. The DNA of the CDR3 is TGTGCCAGCAGCTTAGAGACTAGCGGGGGGGACACAGATACGCAGTATTTT.

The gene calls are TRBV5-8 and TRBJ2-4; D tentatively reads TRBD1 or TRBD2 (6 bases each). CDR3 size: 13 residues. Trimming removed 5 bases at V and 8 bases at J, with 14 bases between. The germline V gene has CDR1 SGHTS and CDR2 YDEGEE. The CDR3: CASSEGGIDIQYF. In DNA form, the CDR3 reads TGTGCCAGCAGTGAGGGGGGAATAGACATTCAGTACTTC.

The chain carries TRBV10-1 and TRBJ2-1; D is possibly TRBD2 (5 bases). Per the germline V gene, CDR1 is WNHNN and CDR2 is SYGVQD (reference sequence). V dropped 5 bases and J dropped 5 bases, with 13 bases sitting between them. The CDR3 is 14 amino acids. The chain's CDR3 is CASSKSGLNNEQFF. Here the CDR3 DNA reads TGCGCCAGCAGTAAGAGCGGCCTCAACAATGAGCAGTTCTTC.

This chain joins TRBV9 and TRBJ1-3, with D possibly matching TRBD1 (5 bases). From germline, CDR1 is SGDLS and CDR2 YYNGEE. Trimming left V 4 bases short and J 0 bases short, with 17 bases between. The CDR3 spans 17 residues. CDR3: CASSPRTSKSSGNTIYF. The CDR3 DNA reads TGTGCCAGCAGCCCCCGGACAAGTAAGAGCTCTGGAAACACCATATATTTT.

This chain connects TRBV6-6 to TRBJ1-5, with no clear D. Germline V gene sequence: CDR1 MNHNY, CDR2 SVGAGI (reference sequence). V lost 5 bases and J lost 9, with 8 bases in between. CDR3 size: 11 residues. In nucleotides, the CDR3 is TGTGCCAGCAGTGCGGAAGGGCCCCAGCATTTT. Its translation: CASSAEGPQHF.

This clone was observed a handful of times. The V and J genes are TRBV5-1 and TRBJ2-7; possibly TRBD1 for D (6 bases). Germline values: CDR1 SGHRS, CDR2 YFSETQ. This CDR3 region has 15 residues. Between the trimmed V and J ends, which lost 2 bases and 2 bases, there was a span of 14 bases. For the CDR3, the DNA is TGCGCCAGCAGCTTCGGCCAGGGGACCCCCTACGAGCAGTACTTC. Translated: CASSFGQGTPYEQYF. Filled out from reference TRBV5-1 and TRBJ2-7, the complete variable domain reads KAGVTQTPRYLIKTRGQQVTLSCSPISGHRSVSWYQQTPGQGLQFLFEYFSETQRNKGNFPGRFSGRQFSNSRSEMNVSTLELGDSALYLCASSFGQGTPYEQYFGPGTRLTVT.

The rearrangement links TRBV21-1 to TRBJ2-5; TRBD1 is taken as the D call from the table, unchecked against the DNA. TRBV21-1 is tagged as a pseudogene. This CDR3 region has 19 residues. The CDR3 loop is CASSKARRGTGVYGETQYF. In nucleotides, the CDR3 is TGTGCCAGCAGCAAAGCTCGGCGGGGGACAGGGGTATACGGGGAGACCCAGTACTTC.

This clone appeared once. CDR3 bases: TGTGCCAGTAGTTCAACCCCCGGACAGGGAAATTCACCCCTCCACTTT. It codes for CASSSTPGQGNSPLHF. This rearrangement joins TRBV19 to TRBJ1-6; 8 nucleotides match TRBD1. V dropped 5 bases and J dropped 7; count of bases not matched to a gene: 10. Germline CDR1 and CDR2: LNHDA and SQIVND (reference sequence). The CDR3 spans 16 residues.

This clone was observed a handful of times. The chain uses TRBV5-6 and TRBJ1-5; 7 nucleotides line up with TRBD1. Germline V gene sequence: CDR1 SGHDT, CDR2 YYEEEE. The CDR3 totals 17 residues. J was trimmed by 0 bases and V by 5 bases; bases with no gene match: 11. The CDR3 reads CASSSTGETYSNQPQHF. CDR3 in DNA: TGTGCCAGCAGTTCCACAGGGGAGACCTATAGCAATCAGCCCCAGCATTTT.